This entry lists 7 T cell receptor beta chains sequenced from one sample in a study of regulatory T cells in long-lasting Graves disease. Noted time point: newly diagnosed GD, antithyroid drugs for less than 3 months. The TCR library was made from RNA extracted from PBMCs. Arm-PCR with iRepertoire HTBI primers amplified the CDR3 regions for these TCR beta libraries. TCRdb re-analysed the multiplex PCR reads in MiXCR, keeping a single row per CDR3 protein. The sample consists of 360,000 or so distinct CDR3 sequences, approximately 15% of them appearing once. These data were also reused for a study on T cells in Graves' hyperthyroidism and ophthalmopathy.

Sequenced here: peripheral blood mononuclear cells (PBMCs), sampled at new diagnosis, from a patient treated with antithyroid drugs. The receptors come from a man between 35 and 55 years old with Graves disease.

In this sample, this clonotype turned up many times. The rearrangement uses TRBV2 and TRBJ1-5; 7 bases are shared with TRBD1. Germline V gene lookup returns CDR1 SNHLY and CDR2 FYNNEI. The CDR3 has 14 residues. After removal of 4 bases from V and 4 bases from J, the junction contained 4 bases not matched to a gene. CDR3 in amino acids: CASSGQGRNQPQHF. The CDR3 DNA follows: TGTGCCAGCAGTGGACAGGGACGGAATCAGCCCCAGCATTTT.

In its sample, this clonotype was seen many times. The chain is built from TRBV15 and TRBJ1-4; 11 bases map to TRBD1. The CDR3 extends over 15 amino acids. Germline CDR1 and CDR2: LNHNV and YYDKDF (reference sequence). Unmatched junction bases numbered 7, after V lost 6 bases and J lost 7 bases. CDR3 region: CATRDRDRGIEKLFF. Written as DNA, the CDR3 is TGTGCCACCAGAGACCGGGACAGGGGGATTGAAAAACTGTTTTTT.

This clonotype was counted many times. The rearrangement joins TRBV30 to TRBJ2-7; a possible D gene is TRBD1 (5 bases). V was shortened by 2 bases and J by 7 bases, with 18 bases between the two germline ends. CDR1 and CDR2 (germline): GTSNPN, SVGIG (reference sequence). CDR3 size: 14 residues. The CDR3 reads CAWSQGFEVGEQYF. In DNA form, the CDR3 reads TGTGCCTGGAGTCAGGGTTTCGAGGTCGGGGAGCAGTACTTC.

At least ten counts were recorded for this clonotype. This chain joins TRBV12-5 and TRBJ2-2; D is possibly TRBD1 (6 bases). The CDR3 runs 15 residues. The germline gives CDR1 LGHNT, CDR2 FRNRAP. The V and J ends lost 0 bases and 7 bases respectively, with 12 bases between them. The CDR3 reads CASGLVAGANGELFF. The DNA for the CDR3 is TGTGCTAGTGGTTTGGTTGCAGGGGCTAACGGGGAGCTGTTTTTT.

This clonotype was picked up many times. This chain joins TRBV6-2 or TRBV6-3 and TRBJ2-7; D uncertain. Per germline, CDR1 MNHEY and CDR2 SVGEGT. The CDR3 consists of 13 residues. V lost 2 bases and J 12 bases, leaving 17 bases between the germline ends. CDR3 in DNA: TGTGCCAGCAGTTACGGTCCCTCCTCGATCGGGTACTTC. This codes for CASSYGPSSIGYF.

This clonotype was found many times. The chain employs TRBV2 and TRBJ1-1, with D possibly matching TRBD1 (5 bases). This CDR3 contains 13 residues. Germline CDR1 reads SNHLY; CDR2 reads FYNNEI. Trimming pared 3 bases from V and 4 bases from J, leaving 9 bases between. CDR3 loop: CASSEARATEAFF. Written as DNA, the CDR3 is TGTGCCAGCAGTGAGGCCAGGGCCACTGAAGCTTTCTTT.

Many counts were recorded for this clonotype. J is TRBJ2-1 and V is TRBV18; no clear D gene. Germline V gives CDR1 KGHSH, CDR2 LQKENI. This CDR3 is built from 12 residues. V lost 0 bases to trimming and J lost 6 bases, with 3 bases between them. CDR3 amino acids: CASSPPLNEQFF. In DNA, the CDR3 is TGTGCCAGCTCACCACCCCTCAATGAGCAGTTCTTC. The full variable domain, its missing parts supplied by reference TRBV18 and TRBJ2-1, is NAGVMQNPRHLVRRRGQEARLRCSPMKGHSHVYWYRQLPEEGLKFMVYLQKENIIDESGMPKERFSAEFPKEGPSILRIQQVVRGDSAAYFCASSPPLNEQFFGPGTRLTVL.